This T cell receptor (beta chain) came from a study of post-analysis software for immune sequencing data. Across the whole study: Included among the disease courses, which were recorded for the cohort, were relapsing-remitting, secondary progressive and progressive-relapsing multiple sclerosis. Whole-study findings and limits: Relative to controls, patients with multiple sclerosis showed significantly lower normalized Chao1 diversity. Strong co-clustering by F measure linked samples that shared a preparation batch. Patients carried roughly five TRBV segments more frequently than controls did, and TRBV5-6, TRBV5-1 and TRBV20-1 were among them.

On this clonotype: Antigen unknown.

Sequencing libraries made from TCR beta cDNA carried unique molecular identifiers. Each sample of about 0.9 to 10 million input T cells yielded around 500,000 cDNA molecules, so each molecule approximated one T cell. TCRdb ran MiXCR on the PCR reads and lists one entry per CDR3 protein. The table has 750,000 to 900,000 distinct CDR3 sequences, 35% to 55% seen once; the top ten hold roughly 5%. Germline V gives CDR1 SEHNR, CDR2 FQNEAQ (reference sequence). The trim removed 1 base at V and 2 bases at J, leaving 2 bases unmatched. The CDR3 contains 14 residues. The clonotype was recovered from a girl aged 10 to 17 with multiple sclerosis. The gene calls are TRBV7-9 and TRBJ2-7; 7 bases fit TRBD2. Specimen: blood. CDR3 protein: CASSLEGGPYEQYF. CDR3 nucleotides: TGTGCCAGCAGCTTAGAGGGAGGGCCCTACGAGCAGTACTTC.